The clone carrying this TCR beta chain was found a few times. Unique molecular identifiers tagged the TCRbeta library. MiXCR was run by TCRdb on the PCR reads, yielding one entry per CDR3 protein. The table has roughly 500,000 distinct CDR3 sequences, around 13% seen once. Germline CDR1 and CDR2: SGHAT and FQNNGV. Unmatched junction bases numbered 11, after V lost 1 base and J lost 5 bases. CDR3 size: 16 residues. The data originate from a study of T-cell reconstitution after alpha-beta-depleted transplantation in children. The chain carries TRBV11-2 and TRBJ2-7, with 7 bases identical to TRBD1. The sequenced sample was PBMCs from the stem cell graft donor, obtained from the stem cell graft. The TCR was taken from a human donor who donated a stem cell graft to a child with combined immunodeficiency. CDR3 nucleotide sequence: TGTGCCAGCAGCTTAGGGTTGAGGACAGGATTCAACGAGCAGTACTTC. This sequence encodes CASSLGLRTGFNEQYF.